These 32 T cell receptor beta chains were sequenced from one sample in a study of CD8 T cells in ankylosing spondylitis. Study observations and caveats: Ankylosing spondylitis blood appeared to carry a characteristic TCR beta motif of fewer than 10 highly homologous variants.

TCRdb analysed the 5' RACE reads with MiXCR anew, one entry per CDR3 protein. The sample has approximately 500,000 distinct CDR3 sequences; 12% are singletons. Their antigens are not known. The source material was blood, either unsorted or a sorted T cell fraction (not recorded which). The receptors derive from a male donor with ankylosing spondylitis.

The CDR3 reads CSAREYRGATEAFF. The CDR3 coding sequence is TGCAGTGCTAGAGAGTACAGGGGGGCCACTGAAGCTTTCTTT. The chain uses TRBV20-1 and TRBJ1-1; the match to TRBD1 covers 8 bases. V lost 0 bases, J lost 4 bases, and 4 bases stayed unmatched. CDR3 length: 14 amino acids. Germline CDR1 and CDR2: DFQATT and SNEGSKA (reference sequence).

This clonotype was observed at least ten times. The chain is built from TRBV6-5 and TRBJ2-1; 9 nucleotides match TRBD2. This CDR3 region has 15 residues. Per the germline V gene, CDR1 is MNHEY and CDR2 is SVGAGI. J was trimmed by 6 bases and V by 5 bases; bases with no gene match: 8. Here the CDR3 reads CASSHRASGINEQFF. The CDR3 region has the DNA TGTGCCAGCAGTCACAGGGCTAGCGGGATCAATGAGCAGTTCTTC.

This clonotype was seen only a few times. The CDR3 region is CSAGEGNGYTF. In DNA form, the CDR3 reads TGCAGCGCGGGGGAGGGGAATGGCTACACCTTC. The chain links TRBV29-1 to TRBJ1-2; maybe TRBD1 (5 bases). V dropped 7 bases and J dropped 6 bases, with 12 bases sitting between them. This CDR3 is 11 amino acids long. Germline V gives CDR1 SQVTM, CDR2 ANQGSEA.

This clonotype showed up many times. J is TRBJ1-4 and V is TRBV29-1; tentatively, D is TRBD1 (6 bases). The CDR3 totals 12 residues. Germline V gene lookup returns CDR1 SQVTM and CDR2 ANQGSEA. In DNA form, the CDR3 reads TGCGCCCTTGGAGGGGGGGATGAAAAACTGTTTTTT. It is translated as CALGGGDEKLFF.

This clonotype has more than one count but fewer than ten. The CDR3 loop is CASSPSTMVLAGGENSTDTQYF. DNA for the CDR3: TGTGCCAGCAGCCCCTCCACGATGGTACTAGCGGGAGGGGAAAACAGCACAGATACGCAGTATTTT. The chain employs TRBV4-2 and TRBJ2-3, with TRBD2 matching over 13 bases. The CDR3 covers 22 residues. The trim removed 4 bases at V and 0 bases at J, leaving 19 bases unmatched. Per germline, CDR1 LGHNA and CDR2 YNFKEQ.

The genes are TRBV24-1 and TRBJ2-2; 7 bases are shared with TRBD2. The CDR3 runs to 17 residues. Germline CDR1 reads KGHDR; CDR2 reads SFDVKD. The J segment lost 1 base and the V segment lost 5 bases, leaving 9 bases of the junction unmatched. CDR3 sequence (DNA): TGTGCCACCAGTGTCCCCGGGACTACCGTGAACACCGGGGAGCTGTTTTTT. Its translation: CATSVPGTTVNTGELFF.

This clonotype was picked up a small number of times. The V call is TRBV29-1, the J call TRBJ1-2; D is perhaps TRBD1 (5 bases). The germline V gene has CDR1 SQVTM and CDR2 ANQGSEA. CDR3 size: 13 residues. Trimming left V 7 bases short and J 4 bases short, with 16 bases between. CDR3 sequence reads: CSALGGDSYGYTF. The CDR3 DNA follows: TGCAGCGCTCTGGGGGGGGATAGCTATGGCTACACCTTC.

For the CDR3, the DNA is TGCAGTGCTAGTGGGGTAGAGGGGGCCATGGGGACAGATACGCAGTATTTT. Translation gives CSASGVEGAMGTDTQYF. This chain links TRBV20-1 with TRBJ2-3; 7 bases fit TRBD1. The germline CDR1 and CDR2 sequences are DFQATT and SNEGSKA (reference sequence). The CDR3 sequence is 17 residues long. Trimming at V came to 3 bases and at J to 3 bases, leaving 15 bases not matched to a gene.

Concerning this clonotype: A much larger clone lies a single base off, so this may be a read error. The CDR3 DNA is TGCTGTGCCCCTAGGCCACTAGCGGGAACCTACACAGATACGCAGTATTTT. This translates into CCAPRPLAGTYTDTQYF. The chain carries TRBV20-1 and TRBJ2-3, with TRBD2 matching 10 bases. There are 17 residues in the CDR3. The V gene's germline CDR1 is DFQATT and CDR2 SNEGSKA (reference sequence).

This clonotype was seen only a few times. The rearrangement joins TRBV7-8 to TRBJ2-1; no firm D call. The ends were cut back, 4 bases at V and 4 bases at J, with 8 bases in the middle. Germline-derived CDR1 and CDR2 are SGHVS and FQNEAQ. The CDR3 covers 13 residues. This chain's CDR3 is CASSSRPYNEQFF. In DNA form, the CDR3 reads TGTGCCAGCAGCTCCCGACCATACAATGAGCAGTTCTTC.

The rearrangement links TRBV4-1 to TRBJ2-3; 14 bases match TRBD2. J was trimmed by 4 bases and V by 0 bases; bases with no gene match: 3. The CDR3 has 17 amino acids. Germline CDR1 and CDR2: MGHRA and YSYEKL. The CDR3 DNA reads TGCGCCAGCAGCCAAGATGGGACTAGCGGGAGCCCAGATACGCAGTATTTT. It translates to CASSQDGTSGSPDTQYF.

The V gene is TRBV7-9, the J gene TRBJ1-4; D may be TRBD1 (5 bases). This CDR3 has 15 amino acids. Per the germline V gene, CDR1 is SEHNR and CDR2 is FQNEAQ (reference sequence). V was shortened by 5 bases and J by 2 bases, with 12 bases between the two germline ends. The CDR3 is CASSTRGDTNEKLFF. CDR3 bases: TGTGCCAGCAGCACCAGAGGGGACACTAATGAAAAACTGTTTTTT.

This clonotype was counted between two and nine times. CDR3 sequence reads: CARGTQASGNTIYF. As DNA, the CDR3 is TGTGCCAGAGGGACACAAGCCTCTGGAAACACCATATATTTT. The chain is built from TRBV2 and TRBJ1-3; D is perhaps TRBD1 (6 bases). The CDR3 loop spans 14 amino acids. Germline V CDR1 and CDR2: SNHLY, FYNNEI. With 9 bases removed from V and 0 bases from J, the gap between germline ends came to 12 bases. Looking up the rest from reference TRBV2 and TRBJ1-3 gives the full variable domain: EPEVTQTPSHQVTQMGQEVILRCVPISNHLYFYWYRQILGQKVEFLVSFYNNEISEKSEIFDDQFSVERPDGSNFTLKIRSTKLEDSAMYFCARGTQASGNTIYFGEGSWLTVV.

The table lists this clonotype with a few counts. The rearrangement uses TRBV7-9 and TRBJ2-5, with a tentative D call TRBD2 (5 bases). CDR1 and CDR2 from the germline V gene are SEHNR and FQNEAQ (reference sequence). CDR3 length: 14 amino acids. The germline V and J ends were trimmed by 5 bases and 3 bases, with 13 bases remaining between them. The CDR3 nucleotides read TGTGCCAGCAGCCCCTGGGGTAGCGAAGAGACCCAGTACTTC. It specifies CASSPWGSEETQYF. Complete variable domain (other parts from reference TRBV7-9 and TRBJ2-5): DTGVSQNPRHKITKRGQNVTFRCDPISEHNRLYWYRQTLGQGPEFLTYFQNEAQLEKSRLLSDRFSAERPKGSFSTLEIQRTEQGDSAMYLCASSPWGSEETQYFGPGTRLLVL.

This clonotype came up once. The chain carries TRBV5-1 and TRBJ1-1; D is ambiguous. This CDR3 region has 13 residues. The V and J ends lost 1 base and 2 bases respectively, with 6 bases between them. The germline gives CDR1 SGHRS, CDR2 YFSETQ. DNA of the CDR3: TGCGCCAGCAGCTTGATGGATAACACTGAAGCTTTCTTT. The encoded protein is CASSLMDNTEAFF.

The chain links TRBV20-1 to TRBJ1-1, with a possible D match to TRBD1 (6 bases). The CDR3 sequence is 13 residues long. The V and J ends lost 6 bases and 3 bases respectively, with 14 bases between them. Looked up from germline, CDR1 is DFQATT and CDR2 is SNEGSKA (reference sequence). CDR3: CSATGSWDTEAFF. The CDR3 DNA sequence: TGCAGTGCCACAGGGAGTTGGGACACTGAAGCTTTCTTT.

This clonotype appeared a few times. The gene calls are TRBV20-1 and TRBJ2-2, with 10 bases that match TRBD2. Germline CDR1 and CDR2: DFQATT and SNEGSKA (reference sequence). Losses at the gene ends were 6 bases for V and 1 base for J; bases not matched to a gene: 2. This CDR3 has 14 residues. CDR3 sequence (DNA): TGCAGTGCGGTAGCGGGAGGGAACACCGGGGAGCTGTTTTTT. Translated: CSAVAGGNTGELFF.

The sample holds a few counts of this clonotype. This CDR3 reads CASRWGGSTGELFF. CDR3 nucleotides: TGTGCCAGCAGGTGGGGGGGTTCCACCGGGGAGCTGTTTTTT. The chain employs TRBV2 and TRBJ2-2; the match to TRBD2 covers 7 bases. This CDR3 is built from 14 residues. Germline V CDR1 and CDR2: SNHLY, FYNNEI. J was trimmed by 4 bases and V by 6 bases; bases with no gene match: 5.

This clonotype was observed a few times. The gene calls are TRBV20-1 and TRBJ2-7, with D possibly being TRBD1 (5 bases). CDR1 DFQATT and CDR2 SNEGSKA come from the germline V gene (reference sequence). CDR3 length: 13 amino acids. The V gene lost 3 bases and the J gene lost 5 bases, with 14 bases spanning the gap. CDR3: CSASQGGEDEQYF. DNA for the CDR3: TGCAGTGCTAGTCAGGGCGGAGAGGACGAGCAGTACTTC.

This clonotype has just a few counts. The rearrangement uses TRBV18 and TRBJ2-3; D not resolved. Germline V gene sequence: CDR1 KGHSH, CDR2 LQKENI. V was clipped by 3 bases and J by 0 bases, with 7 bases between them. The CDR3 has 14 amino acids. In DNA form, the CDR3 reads TGTGCCAGCTCACCTCTCGCTAGCACAGATACGCAGTATTTT. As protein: CASSPLASTDTQYF.

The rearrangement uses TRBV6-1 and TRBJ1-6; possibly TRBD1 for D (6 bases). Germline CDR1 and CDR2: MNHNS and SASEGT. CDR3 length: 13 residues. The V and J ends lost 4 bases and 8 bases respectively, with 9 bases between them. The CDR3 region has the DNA TGTGCCAGCAGTGGGACAGAGGATTCACCCCTCCACTTT. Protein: CASSGTEDSPLHF.

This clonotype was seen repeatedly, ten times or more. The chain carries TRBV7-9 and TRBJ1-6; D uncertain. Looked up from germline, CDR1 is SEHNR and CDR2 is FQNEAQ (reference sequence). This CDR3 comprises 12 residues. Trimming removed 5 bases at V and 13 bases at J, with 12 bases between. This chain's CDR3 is CASSLDPGPLHF. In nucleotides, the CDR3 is TGTGCCAGCAGCCTAGACCCTGGGCCCCTCCACTTT.

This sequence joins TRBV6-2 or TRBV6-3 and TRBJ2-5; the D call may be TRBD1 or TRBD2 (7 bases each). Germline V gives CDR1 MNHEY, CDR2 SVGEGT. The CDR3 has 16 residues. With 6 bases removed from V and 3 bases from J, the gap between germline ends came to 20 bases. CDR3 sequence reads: CASSLGQAAGEETQYF. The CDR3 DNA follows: TGTGCCAGCAGCCTTGGACAGGCCGCGGGGGAAGAGACCCAGTACTTC.

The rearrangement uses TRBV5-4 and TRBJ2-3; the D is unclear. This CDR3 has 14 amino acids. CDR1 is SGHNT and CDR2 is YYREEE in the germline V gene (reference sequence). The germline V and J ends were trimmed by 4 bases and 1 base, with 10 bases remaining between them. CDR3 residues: CASSPWAGTDTQYF. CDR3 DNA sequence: TGTGCCAGCAGCCCTTGGGCGGGCACAGATACGCAGTATTTT.

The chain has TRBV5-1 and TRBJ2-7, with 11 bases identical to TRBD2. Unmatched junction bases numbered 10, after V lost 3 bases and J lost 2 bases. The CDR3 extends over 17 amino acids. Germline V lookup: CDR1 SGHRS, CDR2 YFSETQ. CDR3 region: CASSSRLAGNIPYEQYF. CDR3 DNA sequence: TGCGCCAGCAGCTCTCGACTAGCGGGAAACATACCCTACGAGCAGTACTTC.

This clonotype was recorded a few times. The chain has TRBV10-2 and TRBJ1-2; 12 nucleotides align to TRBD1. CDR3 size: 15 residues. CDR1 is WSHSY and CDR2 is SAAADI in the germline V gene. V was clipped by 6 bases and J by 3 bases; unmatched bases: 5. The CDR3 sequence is CASRSGTGGHYGYTF. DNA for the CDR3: TGCGCCAGCAGGTCCGGGACAGGGGGCCACTATGGCTACACCTTC.

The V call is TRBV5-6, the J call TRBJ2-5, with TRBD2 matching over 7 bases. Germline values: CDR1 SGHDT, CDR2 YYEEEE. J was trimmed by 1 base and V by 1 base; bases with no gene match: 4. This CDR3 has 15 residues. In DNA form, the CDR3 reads TGTGCCAGCAGCTTGCTAGCGGTTCCCCAAGAGACCCAGTACTTC. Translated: CASSLLAVPQETQYF. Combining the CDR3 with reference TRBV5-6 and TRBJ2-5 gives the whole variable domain DAGVTQSPTHLIKTRGQQVTLRCSPKSGHDTVSWYQQALGQGPQFIFQYYEEEERQRGNFPDRFSGHQFPNYSSELNVNALLLGDSALYLCASSLLAVPQETQYFGPGTRLLVL.

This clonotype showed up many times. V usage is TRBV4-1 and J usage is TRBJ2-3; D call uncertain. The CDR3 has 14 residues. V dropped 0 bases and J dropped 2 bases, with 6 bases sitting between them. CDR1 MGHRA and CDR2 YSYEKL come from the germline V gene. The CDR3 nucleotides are TGCGCCAGCAGCCAAGAAGCGACCACAGATACGCAGTATTTT. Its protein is CASSQEATTDTQYF.

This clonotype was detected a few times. The CDR3, as DNA: TGTGCCAGCAGCCAAAAGGGAATGGCCAACAATGAGCAGTTCTTC. It codes for CASSQKGMANNEQFF. The chain recombines TRBV7-9 with TRBJ2-1, with D uncertain. The CDR3 totals 15 residues. V was clipped by 5 bases and J by 5 bases, with 16 bases between them. Looked up from germline, CDR1 is SEHNR and CDR2 is FQNEAQ (reference sequence).

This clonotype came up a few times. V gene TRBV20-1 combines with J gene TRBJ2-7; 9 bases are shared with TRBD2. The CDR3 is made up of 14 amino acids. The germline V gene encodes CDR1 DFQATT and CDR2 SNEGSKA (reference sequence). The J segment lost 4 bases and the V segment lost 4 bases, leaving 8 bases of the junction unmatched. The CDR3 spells CSAIPGLAEYEQYF. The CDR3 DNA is TGCAGTGCTATACCGGGACTAGCTGAATACGAGCAGTACTTC.

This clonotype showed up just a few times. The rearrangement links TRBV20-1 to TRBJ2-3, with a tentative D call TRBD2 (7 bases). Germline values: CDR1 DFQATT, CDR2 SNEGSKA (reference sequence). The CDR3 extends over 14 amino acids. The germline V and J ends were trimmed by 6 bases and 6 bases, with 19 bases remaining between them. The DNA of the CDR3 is TGCAGTGCGGAGGGGGGGCGGGAACCTGATACGCAGTATTTT. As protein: CSAEGGREPDTQYF.

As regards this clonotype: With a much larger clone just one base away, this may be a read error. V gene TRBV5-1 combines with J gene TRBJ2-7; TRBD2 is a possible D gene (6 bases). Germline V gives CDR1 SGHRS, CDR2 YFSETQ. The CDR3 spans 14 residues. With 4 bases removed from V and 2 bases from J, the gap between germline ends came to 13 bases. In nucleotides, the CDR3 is TGCGCCAGCAGCCCCGGCGGGGATCCCTACGAGCAGTACGTC. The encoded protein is CASSPGGDPYEQYV.